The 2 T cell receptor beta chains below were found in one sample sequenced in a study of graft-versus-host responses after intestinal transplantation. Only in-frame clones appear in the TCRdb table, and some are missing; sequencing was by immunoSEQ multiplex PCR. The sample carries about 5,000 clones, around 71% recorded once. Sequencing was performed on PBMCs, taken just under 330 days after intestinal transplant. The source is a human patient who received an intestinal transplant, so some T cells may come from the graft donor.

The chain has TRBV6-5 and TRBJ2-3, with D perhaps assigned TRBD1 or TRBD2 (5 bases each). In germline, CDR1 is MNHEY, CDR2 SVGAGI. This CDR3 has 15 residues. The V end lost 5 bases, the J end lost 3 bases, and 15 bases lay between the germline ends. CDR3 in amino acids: CASSKGTRETDTQYF. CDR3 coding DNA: TGTGCCAGCAGTAAAGGGACGCGTGAGACAGATACGCAGTATTTT.

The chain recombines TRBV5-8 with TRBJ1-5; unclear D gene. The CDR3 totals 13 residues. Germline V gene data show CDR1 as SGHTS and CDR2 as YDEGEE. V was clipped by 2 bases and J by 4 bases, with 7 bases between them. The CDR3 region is CASSLNWNQPQHF. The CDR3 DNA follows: TGTGCCAGCAGCTTAAACTGGAATCAGCCCCAGCATTTT.